These 13 T cell receptor beta chains were all obtained from the same sample, sequenced in a study of shared clonotypes between healthy human individuals. This table comes from immunoSEQ multiplex PCR, and its TCRdb copy is limited to in-frame clones, with some not included. The table shows 2 million to 2.5 million clones, with 85% to 95% occurring only once. The sample comprised naive CD4+ T cells from PBMCs. Indicated subset: CD45RA+ positively selected. Receptors originate from a man between 18 and 35 years old in good health. Some clones in this sample may be carry-over from other donors' samples.

The chain links TRBV6-5 to TRBJ2-7; D may be TRBD1 (5 bases). Trimming left V 5 bases short and J 2 bases short, with 16 bases between. CDR1 is MNHEY, CDR2 SVGAGI, per germline. This CDR3 comprises 15 residues. In nucleotides, the CDR3 is TGTGCCAGCAGTACATCACAGGTGGGGACCTACGAGCAGTACTTC. Translated, it gives CASSTSQVGTYEQYF.

The chain carries TRBV28 and TRBJ2-4; a possible D gene is TRBD1 (6 bases). The V end was cut by 7 bases, the J end by 0 bases, with 16 bases between. CDR1 and CDR2 from the germline V gene are MDHEN and SYDVKM. The CDR3 runs 16 residues. The CDR3 DNA reads TGTGCCAGCACAGGGGCGAGAATTCTAGCCAAAAACATTCAGTACTTC. Protein: CASTGARILAKNIQYF.

V and J are TRBV19 and TRBJ2-2; D gene uncertain. This CDR3 has 14 amino acids. The germline V and J ends were trimmed by 5 bases and 2 bases, with 9 bases remaining between them. The germline V gene encodes CDR1 LNHDA and CDR2 SQIVND (reference sequence). The CDR3 nucleotides read TGTGCCAGTAGTCAGATTAGAAACACCGGGGAGCTGTTTTTT. This sequence encodes CASSQIRNTGELFF.

The chain has TRBV18 and TRBJ2-1; D is unresolved. The CDR3 consists of 13 residues. Trimming removed 3 bases at V and 9 bases at J, with 12 bases between. Germline CDR1 KGHSH, CDR2 LQKENI. The DNA of the CDR3 is TGTGCCAGCTCACCTCTAACTGAAGCTGAGCAGTTCTTC. It is translated as CASSPLTEAEQFF.

The chain recombines TRBV7-2 with TRBJ2-3; D unresolved. The CDR3 sequence is 18 residues long. CDR1 SGHTA and CDR2 FQGNSA come from the germline V gene. V lost 5 bases and J lost 4, with 25 bases in between. The CDR3 bases are TGTGCCAGCAGCCCTGCGCCCCCTATGGTCTACGGGCCAGATACGCAGTATTTT. Translated: CASSPAPPMVYGPDTQYF. The full variable domain, with the rest looked up from reference TRBV7-2 and TRBJ2-3, is GAGVSQSPSNKVTEKGKDVELRCDPISGHTALYWYRQSLGQGLEFLIYFQGNSAPDKSGLPSDRFSAERTGGSVSTLTIQRTQQEDSAVYLCASSPAPPMVYGPDTQYFGPGTRLTVL.

The rearrangement joins TRBV11-2 to TRBJ1-1, with D possibly being TRBD1 (6 bases). Trimming shortened V by 5 bases and J by 4 bases, and 17 bases separated the two germline ends. The CDR3 length is 15 residues. Germline V CDR1 and CDR2: SGHAT, FQNNGV. The CDR3 sequence: CASSPPGGAGTEAFF. CDR3 nucleotide sequence: TGTGCCAGCAGCCCCCCGGGGGGGGCGGGCACTGAAGCTTTCTTT.

The chain has TRBV13 and TRBJ2-3, with 8 positions matching TRBD2. V trimming: 0 bases; J trimming: 5 bases; junction bases outside the gene matches: 10. CDR1 is PRHDT and CDR2 is FYEKMQ in the germline V gene (reference sequence). The CDR3 covers 17 residues. In nucleotides, the CDR3 is TGTGCCAGCAGCTTAGGCCATGGCGGGAGGATATTAGATACGCAGTATTTT. Protein: CASSLGHGGRILDTQYF.

This chain joins TRBV14 and TRBJ2-7; 8 nucleotides agree with TRBD1. The CDR3 is 14 amino acids. V shed 5 bases, J shed 12 bases, and the junction held 15 bases outside the gene matches. Germline CDR1 SGHDN, CDR2 FVKESK. CDR3 in amino acids: CASSLLTGQGALYF. The CDR3 DNA is TGTGCCAGCAGCTTACTTACGGGGCAGGGGGCTCTGTACTTC. The full variable domain, its missing parts supplied by reference TRBV14 and TRBJ2-7, is EAGVTQFPSHSVIEKGQTVTLRCDPISGHDNLYWYRRVMGKEIKFLLHFVKESKQDESGMPNNRFLAERTGGTYSTLKVQPAELEDSGVYFCASSLLTGQGALYFGPGTRLTVT.

This clone was seen just once. The gene calls are TRBV27 and TRBJ2-5, with 8 bases lining up with TRBD1. CDR1 is MNHEY and CDR2 is SMNVEV in the germline V gene (reference sequence). The CDR3 covers 15 residues. J was trimmed by 1 base and V by 10 bases; bases with no gene match: 11. The CDR3 nucleotides read TGTGCCACCCGTCCCCGGGACAGGCCCCAAGAGACCCAGTACTTC. Translating it yields CATRPRDRPQETQYF.

Concerning this clone: The sample has other DNA sequences that encode this CDR3 too. The chain has TRBV9 and TRBJ2-7, with D tentatively TRBD2 (6 bases). V gave up 0 bases and J gave up 2 bases, with 12 bases separating them. The CDR3 length is 15 residues. Germline V gene sequence: CDR1 SGDLS, CDR2 YYNGEE. In DNA, the CDR3 is TGTGCCAGCAGCGTAGCTACGGGAGTTCCCTACGAGCAGTACTTC. This translates into CASSVATGVPYEQYF.

This sequence joins TRBV7-7 and TRBJ2-1; 13 bases agree with TRBD2. V was clipped by 5 bases and J by 9 bases; unmatched bases: 10. The CDR3 sequence is 16 residues long. CDR1 is SSHAT and CDR2 is FNYEAQ in the germline V gene (reference sequence). DNA of the CDR3: TGTGCCAGCAGCGAAGGGACTAGCGGGATCGGGCGTGAGCAGTTCTTC. Protein product: CASSEGTSGIGREQFF.

This chain uses TRBV28 with TRBJ1-2; D is perhaps TRBD1 (5 bases). Germline CDR1 and CDR2: MDHEN and SYDVKM. This CDR3 has 17 residues. The germline V and J ends were trimmed by 5 bases and 6 bases, with 25 bases remaining between them. CDR3 loop: CASSVFFSGRDYDGYTF. CDR3 nucleotides: TGTGCCAGCAGTGTCTTTTTTTCGGGGCGGGACTATGATGGCTACACCTTC.

V and J are TRBV25-1 and TRBJ1-2; D uncertain. Germline lookup yields CDR1 MGHDK and CDR2 SYGVNS. Trimming pared 5 bases from V and 3 bases from J, leaving 10 bases between. This CDR3 comprises 13 residues. CDR3 in DNA: TGTGCCAGCAGTTACGCTGGGGACTATGGCTACACCTTC. This encodes CASSYAGDYGYTF.